This TCR beta chain was identified during a study of Graves' ophthalmopathy and Graves' hyperthyroidism. The CDR3 has 13 residues. Deletions cut 1 base from V and 3 bases from J, with 7 bases between. Germline lookup yields CDR1 SEHNR and CDR2 FQNEAQ (reference sequence). This clonotype was counted ten times or more. Amplified material comprised TCR beta CDR3 regions derived from RNA transcripts. RT-PCR with HTBI primers came first, then second-round multiplex PCR. MiXCR was run by TCRdb on the multiplex PCR reads, yielding one entry per CDR3 protein. Altogether about 480,000 distinct CDR3 sequences are present, 14% being singletons, with the ten largest covering over 8%.

V gene TRBV7-9 combines with J gene TRBJ2-7; no definite D call. Sample: blood. This TCR derives from a woman in her twenties or thirties with Graves' ophthalmopathy. The CDR3 loop reads CASSLGSVYEQYF. As DNA, the CDR3 is TGTGCCAGCAGCTTAGGGAGCGTCTACGAGCAGTACTTC.